This T cell receptor (beta chain) comes out of a study of blood T cell repertoires in COVID-19. Study details: From the United States, Italy and Spain came samples of acute and convalescent COVID-19. Sample material is recorded as cDNA or gDNA derived from T cells, B-cell-depleted T cells, or PBMCs.

Per the study methods: The assay estimated nucleated cells by amplifying reference gene primers. Measured with immunoSEQ multiplex PCR; TCRdb has only the in-frame clones, and not every one. D and trimming were read from the DNA, whereas the V and J calls and clone size are those reported in that table. This table has 87,000 or so clones, approximately 86% appearing once. Sample: peripheral blood. This clonotype was sampled from a man aged 35 to 55 with acute or convalescent COVID-19.

CDR3 residues: CASSLVRPGISTDTQYF. CDR3 DNA sequence: TGTGCCAGCAGCTTAGTACGCCCAGGAATCAGCACAGATACGCAGTATTTT. The chain carries TRBV7-9 and TRBJ2-3; D gene ambiguous. This CDR3 spans 17 amino acids. Trimming removed 1 base at V and 0 bases at J, with 14 bases between. Per germline, CDR1 SEHNR and CDR2 FQNEAQ (reference sequence).